The 32 T cell receptor beta chains listed next were all sequenced from one sample in a study of blood T cell repertoires in COVID-19. The repertoire was sequenced with immunoSEQ multiplex PCR; TCRdb's copy has only in-frame clones and lacks some. Of 300,000 to 400,000 clones listed, 70% to 90% are singletons. Sequencing was done on a sample of peripheral blood. The source of these receptors is a woman in her forties or fifties who had recovered from COVID-19.

The chain couples TRBV11-2 to TRBJ2-1, with TRBD2 matching 10 bases. The CDR3 consists of 16 residues. CDR1 is SGHAT, CDR2 FQNNGV, per germline. The V and J ends lost 2 bases and 4 bases, in that order; junction bases with no gene match: 5. The CDR3 DNA is TGTGCCAGCAGCTTACTACTAGCGGGACATTACAATGAGCAGTTCTTC. Amino acid sequence: CASSLLLAGHYNEQFF. The whole variable domain, remainder taken from reference TRBV11-2 and TRBJ2-1, is EAGVAQSPRYKIIEKRQSVAFWCNPISGHATLYWYQQILGQGPKLLIQFQNNGVVDDSQLPKDRFSAERLKGVDSTLKIQPAKLEDSAVYLCASSLLLAGHYNEQFFGPGTRLTVL.

The chain links TRBV11-2 to TRBJ2-7; a possible D gene is TRBD1 (5 bases). Germline V lookup: CDR1 SGHAT, CDR2 FQNNGV. The CDR3 contains 15 residues. V shed 2 bases and J shed 2 bases, with 13 bases lying between them. The CDR3 coding sequence is TGTGCCAGCAGCTTAAAGCAGGGTACGCCCTACGAGCAGTACTTC. It translates to CASSLKQGTPYEQYF.

V gene TRBV28 combines with J gene TRBJ1-1; 7 positions match TRBD1. V shed 6 bases, J shed 3 bases, and the junction held 7 bases outside the gene matches. Germline CDR1 and CDR2: MDHEN and SYDVKM. The CDR3 runs 14 residues. DNA of the CDR3: TGTGCCAGCAGGCTCGGCAGGGGGGACACTGAAGCTTTCTTT. Amino acids: CASRLGRGDTEAFF.

The J gene is TRBJ1-2, the V gene TRBV29-1, with D perhaps TRBD1 (6 bases). The CDR3 totals 12 residues. Trimming cost V 6 bases and J 8 bases, with 16 bases left between them. CDR1 is SQVTM and CDR2 is ANQGSEA in the germline V gene. The CDR3 DNA follows: TGCAGCGTCCTGACAGGTCCGGGAGGCTACACCTTC. This encodes CSVLTGPGGYTF.

The V call is TRBV28, the J call TRBJ1-2; D ambiguous. This CDR3 spans 14 amino acids. CDR1 MDHEN and CDR2 SYDVKM come from the germline V gene. V lost 2 bases, J lost 1 base, and 8 bases lay in between. CDR3 residues: CASSLQAHNYGYTF. The CDR3 DNA reads as TGTGCCAGCAGTTTACAGGCCCATAACTATGGCTACACCTTC.

This chain connects TRBV30 to TRBJ1-5; D is undetermined. This CDR3 region has 14 residues. Between the trimmed V and J ends, which lost 0 bases and 0 bases, there was a span of 6 bases. The V gene's germline CDR1 is GTSNPN and CDR2 SVGIG (reference sequence). As DNA, the CDR3 is TGTGCCTGGAGTGTGGCGGTTAGCAATCAGCCCCAGCATTTT. This translates into CAWSVAVSNQPQHF.

This chain joins TRBV6-2 or TRBV6-3 and TRBJ1-6, with D maybe TRBD1 (5 bases). CDR1 and CDR2 (germline): MNHEY, SVGEGT. Trimming pared 6 bases from V and 11 bases from J, leaving 17 bases between. The CDR3 spans 14 residues. DNA for the CDR3: TGTGCCAGCAGCTTGGGGGGGTTGCGCGCACCCCTCCACTTT. Its translation: CASSLGGLRAPLHF.

The J gene is TRBJ1-4, the V gene TRBV3-1 (or the pseudogene TRBV3-2), with 7 nucleotides matching TRBD1. J was trimmed by 10 bases and V by 2 bases; bases with no gene match: 7. The CDR3 length is 14 residues. The germline CDR1 and CDR2 sequences are LGHDT and YNNKEL (reference sequence). The chain's CDR3 is CASSQSTGVAKLFF. CDR3 DNA: TGTGCCAGCAGCCAATCAACAGGGGTGGCAAAACTGTTTTTT.

This chain connects TRBV6-2 or TRBV6-3 to TRBJ2-3; D remains unclear. The CDR3 length is 18 residues. V shed 4 bases and J shed 0 bases, with 20 bases lying between them. Germline V lookup: CDR1 MNHEY, CDR2 SVGEGT. This CDR3 reads CASSLLQLQVQSTDTQYF. Written as DNA, the CDR3 is TGTGCCAGCAGTTTGTTACAGCTACAAGTACAAAGCACAGATACGCAGTATTTT.

The V call is TRBV6-1, the J call TRBJ1-4; TRBD1 aligns across 9 bases. Germline V CDR1 and CDR2: MNHNS, SASEGT. J lost 8 bases, V lost 1 base, and 5 bases had no gene match. CDR3 length: 15 amino acids. Here the CDR3 DNA reads TGTGCCAGCAGTGAAGGATACAGGGGGCCCGAAAAACTGTTTTTT. Protein: CASSEGYRGPEKLFF.

The gene calls are TRBV12-3 or TRBV12-4 and TRBJ2-2; 8 nucleotides align to TRBD2. The V segment lost 5 bases and the J segment 5 bases; nucleotides outside the gene matches: 1. CDR3 length equals 13 residues. The CDR3 sequence: CASSERETGELFF. In DNA form, the CDR3 reads TGTGCCAGCAGTGAGCGGGAGACCGGGGAGCTGTTTTTT.

The chain recombines TRBV3-1 (or the pseudogene TRBV3-2) with TRBJ1-1; 8 bases line up with TRBD1. The CDR3 spans 14 residues. Germline-derived CDR1 and CDR2 are LGHDT and YNNKEL (reference sequence). V shed 5 bases, J shed 4 bases, and the junction held 6 bases outside the gene matches. The CDR3 DNA sequence: TGTGCCAGCAGCGTACAGGGGGTGGGCACTGAAGCTTTCTTT. It is translated as CASSVQGVGTEAFF.

V and J are TRBV7-2 and TRBJ2-2, with D unresolved. Germline CDR1 is SGHTA and CDR2 is FQGNSA. The CDR3 has 15 residues. The V gene lost 4 bases and the J gene lost 6 bases, with 15 bases spanning the gap. CDR3 region: CASSSLLGVSGELFF. The CDR3 nucleotides are TGTGCCAGCAGCTCCCTACTGGGCGTATCCGGGGAGCTGTTTTTT.

This chain joins TRBV29-1 and TRBJ1-1; TRBD1 agrees at 7 bases. The CDR3 totals 14 residues. Germline V gene sequence: CDR1 SQVTM, CDR2 ANQGSEA. J was trimmed by 1 base and V by 5 bases; bases with no gene match: 7. CDR3 coding DNA: TGCAGCGTTACTGACAGGGTAACGAACACTGAAGCTTTCTTT. Protein sequence: CSVTDRVTNTEAFF.

The table lists this clone with a count of one. The chain employs TRBV28 and TRBJ1-3; a possible D gene is TRBD1 (6 bases). Germline loops: CDR1 MDHEN, CDR2 SYDVKM. V lost 7 bases and J lost 4, with 17 bases in between. CDR3 length: 15 amino acids. The CDR3 is CASIGGRRLGNTIYF. CDR3 DNA: TGTGCCAGCATAGGGGGACGGAGATTAGGAAACACCATATATTTT.

The chain is built from TRBV19 and TRBJ1-2; D unclear. Germline-derived CDR1 and CDR2 are LNHDA and SQIVND (reference sequence). The CDR3 sequence is 13 residues long. Deletions cut 9 bases from V and 6 bases from J, with 17 bases between. CDR3 in DNA: TGTGCCAGCAGCCGCGGCGGGATCGATGGCTACACCTTC. This translates into CASSRGGIDGYTF. Using reference TRBV19 and TRBJ1-2 for the parts outside the CDR3, the full variable domain is DGGITQSPKYLFRKEGQNVTLSCEQNLNHDAMYWYRQDPGQGLRLIYYSQIVNDFQKGDIAEGYSVSREKKESFPLTVTSAQKNPTAFYLCASSRGGIDGYTFGSGTRLTVV.

This chain joins TRBV19 and TRBJ1-3; no reliable D call. The CDR3 runs 12 residues. Looked up from germline, CDR1 is LNHDA and CDR2 is SQIVND (reference sequence). V was pared by 7 bases and J by 11 bases, with 15 bases between. CDR3 amino acids: CASILTGVAIYF. The CDR3 DNA sequence: TGTGCCAGTATTTTGACGGGAGTCGCCATATATTTT.

The chain has TRBV28 and TRBJ2-7; 7 nucleotides line up with TRBD1. The germline V gene encodes CDR1 MDHEN and CDR2 SYDVKM. The V and J ends lost 2 bases and 1 base, in that order; junction bases with no gene match: 17. The CDR3 runs 19 residues. The CDR3 protein is CASSLGPGQQGYESYEQYF. The DNA for the CDR3 is TGTGCCAGCAGTTTAGGCCCGGGACAGCAGGGGTATGAATCCTACGAGCAGTACTTC.

The V call is TRBV3-1 (or the pseudogene TRBV3-2), the J call TRBJ2-7; D not resolved. CDR3 length equals 13 residues. V lost 4 bases and J 2 bases, leaving 9 bases between the germline ends. Germline CDR1 reads LGHDT; CDR2 reads YNNKEL (reference sequence). CDR3 amino acids: CASSLDFAYEQYF. In DNA form, the CDR3 reads TGTGCCAGCAGCCTCGACTTCGCCTACGAGCAGTACTTC.

The V gene is TRBV7-9, the J gene TRBJ2-7; 9 bases line up with TRBD1. Trimming at V came to 1 base and at J to 3 bases, leaving 10 bases not matched to a gene. From germline, CDR1 is SEHNR and CDR2 FQNEAQ (reference sequence). The CDR3 has 17 residues. This CDR3 reads CASSLGADRGVRYEQYF. Here the CDR3 DNA reads TGTGCCAGCAGCTTAGGGGCCGACAGGGGGGTCCGCTACGAGCAGTACTTC.

The DNA for the CDR3 is TGTGCCAGCAGTCCCCGGGGCGGGACCCGCTCCTACAATGAGCAGTTCTTC. Protein: CASSPRGGTRSYNEQFF. This rearrangement joins TRBV6-6 to TRBJ2-1; perhaps TRBD2 as D (6 bases). From germline, CDR1 is MNHNY and CDR2 SVGAGI (reference sequence). This CDR3 is 17 amino acids long. Trimming shortened V by 5 bases and J by 0 bases, and 17 bases separated the two germline ends.

This chain uses TRBV2 with TRBJ2-5; 7 nucleotides align to TRBD2. The length of the CDR3 is 17 residues. The germline CDR1 and CDR2 sequences are SNHLY and FYNNEI. The J segment lost 0 bases and the V segment lost 9 bases, leaving 16 bases of the junction unmatched. The CDR3 DNA is TGTGCCAGAGGCGGGGGTAGCGGAGAGGGGTACCAAGAGACCCAGTACTTC. Translating gives CARGGGSGEGYQETQYF. Filled out from reference TRBV2 and TRBJ2-5, the complete variable domain reads EPEVTQTPSHQVTQMGQEVILRCVPISNHLYFYWYRQILGQKVEFLVSFYNNEISEKSEIFDDQFSVERPDGSNFTLKIRSTKLEDSAMYFCARGGGSGEGYQETQYFGPGTRLLVL.

The V gene is TRBV12-3 or TRBV12-4, the J gene TRBJ1-2, with a tentative D call TRBD1 (6 bases). Trimming stripped 6 bases from V and 6 bases from J, with 14 bases between. This CDR3 is built from 13 residues. CDR3 nucleotide sequence: TGTGCCAGCAGCCTAGGACAGATAGATGGCTACACCTTC. Amino acid sequence: CASSLGQIDGYTF.

The rearrangement joins TRBV7-2 to TRBJ2-7; 8 bases line up with TRBD1. Germline trimming cut 5 bases from V and 4 bases from J; bases unmatched to any gene: 4. This CDR3 contains 13 residues. Germline CDR1 is SGHTA and CDR2 is FQGNSA. The CDR3 is CASSRDRLYEQYF. The CDR3 region has the DNA TGTGCCAGCAGCCGGGACAGGTTATACGAGCAGTACTTC.

The CDR3 coding sequence is TGTGCCATCAGAGAGACTAGCTACGAGCAGTACTTC. Encoded protein: CAIRETSYEQYF. The V gene is TRBV10-3, the J gene TRBJ2-7; possible D gene TRBD2, 6 bases. Per germline, CDR1 ENHRY and CDR2 SYGVKD. V was clipped by 6 bases and J by 3 bases, with 9 bases between them. The CDR3 consists of 12 residues.

In nucleotides, the CDR3 is TGTGCCTGTACGACAGGGATGGGAGCACCTGAAGCTTTCTTT. Amino acid sequence: CACTTGMGAPEAFF. The chain joins TRBV30 to TRBJ1-1, with TRBD1 matching over 7 bases. The CDR3 contains 14 residues. CDR1 is GTSNPN, CDR2 SVGIG, per germline (reference sequence). The J segment lost 6 bases and the V segment lost 6 bases, leaving 13 bases of the junction unmatched.

To note about this clone: In the same sample, other DNA sequences code for this CDR3. The chain joins TRBV5-4 to TRBJ2-3; possibly TRBD1 for D (5 bases). CDR3 length: 14 amino acids. Looked up from germline, CDR1 is SGHNT and CDR2 is YYREEE (reference sequence). V lost 0 bases to trimming and J lost 3 bases, with 8 bases between them. This CDR3 reads CASSLAQGTDTQYF. CDR3 in DNA: TGTGCCAGCAGCTTGGCTCAGGGAACAGATACGCAGTATTTT. The entire variable domain, with the rest obtained from reference TRBV5-4 and TRBJ2-3, is as follows: ETGVTQSPTHLIKTRGQQVTLRCSSQSGHNTVSWYQQALGQGPQFIFQYYREEENGRGNFPPRFSGLQFPNYSSELNVNALELDDSALYLCASSLAQGTDTQYFGPGTRLTVL.

This chain joins TRBV6-5 and TRBJ1-4; D perhaps matches TRBD1 (5 bases). Trimming left V 2 bases short and J 0 bases short, with 7 bases between. CDR3 length: 15 amino acids. Germline loops: CDR1 MNHEY, CDR2 SVGAGI. The CDR3, as DNA: TGTGCCAGCAGTTACCTACAGGCAACTAATGAAAAACTGTTTTTT. As protein: CASSYLQATNEKLFF.

V gene TRBV7-9 combines with J gene TRBJ1-1; TRBD1 is a possible D gene (6 bases). Germline V gene lookup returns CDR1 SEHNR and CDR2 FQNEAQ (reference sequence). With 8 bases removed from V and 4 bases from J, the gap between germline ends came to 20 bases. The CDR3 contains 15 residues. The CDR3 bases are TGTGCCAGCCACGCTAAGAGGGGGATGGGCACTGAAGCTTTCTTT. It is translated as CASHAKRGMGTEAFF. Full variable domain (missing parts from reference TRBV7-9 and TRBJ1-1): DTGVSQNPRHKITKRGQNVTFRCDPISEHNRLYWYRQTLGQGPEFLTYFQNEAQLEKSRLLSDRFSAERPKGSFSTLEIQRTEQGDSAMYLCASHAKRGMGTEAFFGQGTRLTVV.

The rearrangement uses TRBV28 and TRBJ1-2; D unresolved. Trimming removed 5 bases at V and 4 bases at J, with 14 bases between. The CDR3 is 14 amino acids. Germline loops: CDR1 MDHEN, CDR2 SYDVKM. This chain's CDR3 is CASSPLPSGYGYTF. The CDR3 DNA reads TGTGCCAGCAGTCCTCTTCCCTCAGGCTATGGCTACACCTTC.

This clone turned up a few times. V and J are TRBV2 and TRBJ2-3; 10 positions agree with TRBD2. Germline CDR1 and CDR2: SNHLY and FYNNEI. Unmatched junction bases numbered 11, after V lost 8 bases and J lost 6 bases. The CDR3 contains 15 residues. CDR3 region: CASPKEREGQDTQYF. The CDR3 coding sequence is TGTGCCAGCCCCAAAGAGCGGGAGGGCCAGGATACGCAGTATTTT.

This clone was seen once. The rearrangement joins TRBV29-1 to TRBJ2-1, with TRBD1 matching 9 bases. Germline values: CDR1 SQVTM, CDR2 ANQGSEA. The trim removed 6 bases at V and 6 bases at J, leaving 6 bases unmatched. CDR3 length: 13 amino acids. The CDR3 reads CSVDPGQGNEQFF. As DNA, the CDR3 is TGCAGCGTCGACCCGGGACAGGGCAATGAGCAGTTCTTC.